This T cell receptor (beta chain) stems from a study of CD8 T cells in Susac syndrome. RNA in amounts of roughly 0.5 to 1 ug was reverse transcribed with random hexamers. With immunoSEQ multiplex PCR, TCR beta CDR3 was amplified across 54 Vbeta and 13 Jbeta. One entry per CDR3 protein results from TCRdb running MiXCR on the immunoSEQ multiplex PCR reads. The sample yields 150,000 to 200,000 distinct CDR3 sequences, around 94% seen once. V was shortened by 3 bases and J by 6 bases, with 21 bases between the two germline ends. The germline V gene encodes CDR1 SQVTM and CDR2 ANQGSEA. This CDR3 spans 15 amino acids. Controls were healthy donors chosen to match patients in age and sex. The CD8+ and CD4+ T cells were negatively isolated, with the TEMRA cells enriched by FACS.

Sequenced: CD4+ T cells from PBMCs. The TCR sequence derives from a human donor in good health. The rearrangement uses TRBV29-1 and TRBJ2-7, with D unclear. CDR3: CSVESRRFPFSEQYF. The CDR3 DNA reads TGCAGCGTTGAGAGCCGCCGGTTCCCTTTTTCCGAGCAGTACTTC.